The clone carrying this T cell receptor (beta chain) has just one count. These data come from a study of T cell changes during pregnancy in multiple sclerosis. The CDR3 covers 16 residues. V lost 4 bases and J lost 5; bases outside the gene matches: 12. Per the germline V gene, CDR1 is LGHNA and CDR2 is YNFKEQ. Clones were sequenced by immunoSEQ multiplex PCR, and TCRdb holds only the in-frame ones, with some missing. The top ten clones hold around 0.44% of a sample with about 28,000 clones, approximately 94% of them seen once. Sequencing used CD4+ T cells from peripheral blood mononuclear cells, obtained after pregnancy. The gene calls are TRBV4-2 and TRBJ2-3; 7 bases match TRBD2. The clonotype comes from a female donor with multiple sclerosis, enrolled in a pregnancy study. The CDR3 sequence: CASSPQGGSGGDTQYF. For the CDR3, the DNA is TGTGCCAGCAGCCCCCAGGGAGGGAGTGGGGGAGATACGCAGTATTTT.